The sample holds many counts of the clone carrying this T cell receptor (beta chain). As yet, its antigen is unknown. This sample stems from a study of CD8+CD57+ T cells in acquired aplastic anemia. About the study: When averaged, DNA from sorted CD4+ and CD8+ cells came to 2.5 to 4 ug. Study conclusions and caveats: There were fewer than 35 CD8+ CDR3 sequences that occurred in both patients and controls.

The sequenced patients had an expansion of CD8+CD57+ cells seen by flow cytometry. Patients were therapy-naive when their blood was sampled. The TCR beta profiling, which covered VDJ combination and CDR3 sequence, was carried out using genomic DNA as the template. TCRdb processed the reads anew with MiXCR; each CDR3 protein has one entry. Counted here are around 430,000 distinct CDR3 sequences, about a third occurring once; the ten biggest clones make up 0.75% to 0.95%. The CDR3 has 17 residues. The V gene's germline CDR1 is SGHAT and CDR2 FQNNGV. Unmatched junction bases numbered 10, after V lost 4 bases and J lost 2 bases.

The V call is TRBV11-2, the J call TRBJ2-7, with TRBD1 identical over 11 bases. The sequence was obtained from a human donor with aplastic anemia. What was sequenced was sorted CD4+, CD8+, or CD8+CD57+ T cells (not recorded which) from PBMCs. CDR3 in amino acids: CASSSIAGQGAAYEQYF. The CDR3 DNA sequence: TGTGCCAGCAGCTCCATCGCAGGACAGGGGGCTGCCTACGAGCAGTACTTC.